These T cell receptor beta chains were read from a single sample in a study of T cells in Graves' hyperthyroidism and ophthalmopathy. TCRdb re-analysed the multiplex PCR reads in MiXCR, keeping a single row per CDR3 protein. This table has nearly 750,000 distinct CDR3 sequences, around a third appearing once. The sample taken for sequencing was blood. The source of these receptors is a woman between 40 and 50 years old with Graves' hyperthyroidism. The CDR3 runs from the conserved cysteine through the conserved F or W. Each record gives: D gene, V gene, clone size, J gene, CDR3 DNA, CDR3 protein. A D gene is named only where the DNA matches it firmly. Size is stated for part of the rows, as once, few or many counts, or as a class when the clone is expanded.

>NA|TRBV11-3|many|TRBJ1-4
TGTGCCAGCAGCTTAGAAGGGACGGAGGACGAAAAACTGTTTTTT
CASSLEGTEDEKLFF
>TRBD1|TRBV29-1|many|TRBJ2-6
TGCAGCGCAAGACAGGGACAGCACGCTGGGGCCAACGTCCTGACTTTC
CSARQGQHAGANVLTF
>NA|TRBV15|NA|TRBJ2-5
TGTGCCACCAGCAGAGACAGGGGACAAAGTCCCTTCTTC
CATSRDRGQSPFF
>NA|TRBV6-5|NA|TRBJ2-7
TGTGCCAGCCGGGGGCAGGGCCACTACGAGCAGTACTTC
CASRGQGHYEQYF
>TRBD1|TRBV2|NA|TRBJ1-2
TGTGCCAGCCTGTGGGACAGGGGTGGAAATGGCTACACCTTC
CASLWDRGGNGYTF
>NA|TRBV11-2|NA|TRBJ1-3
TGTGCCAGCAGCACAACAAGGGCGGGAAGAAACACCATATATTTT
CASSTTRAGRNTIYF
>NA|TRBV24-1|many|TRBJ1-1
TGTGCCACCAGTGGGCCCCCGAACACTGAAGCTTTCTTT
CATSGPPNTEAFF
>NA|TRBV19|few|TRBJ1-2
TGTGCCAGTCGACAGGCCAACTATGGCTACACCTTC
CASRQANYGYTF
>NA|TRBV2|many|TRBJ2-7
TGTGCCTGCGTAAACTCCTACGAGCAGTACTTC
CACVNSYEQYF
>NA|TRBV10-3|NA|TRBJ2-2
TGTGCCAGCAGTTTGCGGTACGGGGAGCTGTTTTTT
CASSLRYGELFF
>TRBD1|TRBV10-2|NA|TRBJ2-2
TGCGCCAGCAGTGGGACAGGGTACACCGGGGAGCTGTTTTTT
CASSGTGYTGELFF
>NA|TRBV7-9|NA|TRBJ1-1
TGTGCCAGCAGCTTAGTTTCCGGGACGAACACTGAAGCTTTCTTT
CASSLVSGTNTEAFF
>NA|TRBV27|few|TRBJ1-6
TGTGCCAGCAGTTTTTCCGGGCCAAATTCACCCCTCCACTTT
CASSFSGPNSPLHF
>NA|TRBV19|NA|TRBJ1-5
TGTGCCAGTACCGCCGGTAGCAATCAGCCCCAGCATTTT
CASTAGSNQPQHF
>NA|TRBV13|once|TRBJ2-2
TGTGCCAGCAGCCCACGAAGGTCGGGGGGCTTAACCGGGGAGCTGTTTTTT
CASSPRRSGGLTGELFF
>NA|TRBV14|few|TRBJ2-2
TGTGCCAGCAGCCAAGTAGCCAGGGTAGGGCGAGTCACCGGGGAGCTGTTTTTT
CASSQVARVGRVTGELFF
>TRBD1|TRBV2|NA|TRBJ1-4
TGTGCCAGCAGTTCCCGGACAGGGGGGAGTAGAAATGAAAAACTGTTTTTT
CASSSRTGGSRNEKLFF
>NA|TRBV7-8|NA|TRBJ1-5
TGTGCCAGCAGCCCCGGGACTAGCGGGGGGGGTCAGCCCCAGCATTTT
CASSPGTSGGGQPQHF
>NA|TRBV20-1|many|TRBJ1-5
TGCAGTGCTACCTATGGGACAAATCAGCCCCAGCATTTT
CSATYGTNQPQHF
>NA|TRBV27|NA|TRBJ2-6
TGTACCAGCAGTTTCTCTGGGGCCAACGTCCTGACTTTC
CTSSFSGANVLTF
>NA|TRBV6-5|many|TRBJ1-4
TGTGCCAGTTGGGGGACAACGGATGAAAAACTGTTTTTT
CASWGTTDEKLFF
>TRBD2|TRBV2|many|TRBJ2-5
TGTGCCAGCAGTGAGGGACTAGCGGGGATCGAGACCCAGTACTTC
CASSEGLAGIETQYF
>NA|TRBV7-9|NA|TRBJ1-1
TGTGCCAGCAGCCAAGATCCTATTGGGACTGAAGCTTTCTTT
CASSQDPIGTEAFF
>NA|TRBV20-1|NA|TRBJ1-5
TGCAGTGCTAGGGCCTCCAATCAGCCCCAGCATTTT
CSARASNQPQHF
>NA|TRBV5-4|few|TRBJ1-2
TGTGCCAGCAGCTTGGGCTATACCCTTAACTATGGCTACACCTTC
CASSLGYTLNYGYTF
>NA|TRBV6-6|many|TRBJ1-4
TGTGCCAGCAGTTACTTGGACGCAACTAATGAAAAACTGTTTTTT
CASSYLDATNEKLFF
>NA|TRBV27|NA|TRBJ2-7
TGTGCCAGCAGTTTAATGGGGGCGAGCTCCTACGAGCAGTACTTC
CASSLMGASSYEQYF
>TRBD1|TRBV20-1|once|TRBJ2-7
TGCAGTGCTAGTCCATGGGACAGGGGTAACGAGCAGTACTTC
CSASPWDRGNEQYF
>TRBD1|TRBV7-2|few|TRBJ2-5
TGTGCCAGCAGCTCTAATACGGGGACAGATTTATTGAACCAAGAGACCCAGTACTTC
CASSSNTGTDLLNQETQYF
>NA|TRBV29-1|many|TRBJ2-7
TGCAGCATCCTATCTGGGGGAGGCGAGCAGTACTTC
CSILSGGGEQYF
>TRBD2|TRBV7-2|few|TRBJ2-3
TGTGCCAGCAGACCGACTAGCGGGAGGGATACGCAGTATTTT
CASRPTSGRDTQYF
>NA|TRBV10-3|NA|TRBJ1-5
TGTGCCATCGGGGCAGGGGACAGCAATCAGCCCCAGCATTTT
CAIGAGDSNQPQHF
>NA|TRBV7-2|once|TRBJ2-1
TGTGCCAGCAGCTTAGCAACATCCGGGACTCAAGAGCAGTTCTTC
CASSLATSGTQEQFF
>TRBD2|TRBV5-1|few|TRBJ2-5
TGCGCCAGCAGCCCCCTGCCGACTAGCGCTCAAGAGACCCAGTACTTC
CASSPLPTSAQETQYF
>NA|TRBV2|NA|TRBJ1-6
TGTGCCAGCAGTGTCTCAGCGTATAATTCACCCCTCCACTTT
CASSVSAYNSPLHF